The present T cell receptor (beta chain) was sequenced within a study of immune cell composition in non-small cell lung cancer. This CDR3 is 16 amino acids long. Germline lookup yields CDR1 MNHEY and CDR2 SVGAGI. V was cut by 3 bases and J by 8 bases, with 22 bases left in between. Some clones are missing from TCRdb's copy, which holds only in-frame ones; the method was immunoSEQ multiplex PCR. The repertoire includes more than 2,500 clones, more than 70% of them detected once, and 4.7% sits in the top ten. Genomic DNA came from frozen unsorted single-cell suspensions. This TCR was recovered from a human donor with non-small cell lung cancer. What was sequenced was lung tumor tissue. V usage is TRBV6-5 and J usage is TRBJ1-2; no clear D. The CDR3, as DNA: TGTGCCAGCAGTTATGGAAGCGGGTCTTTTTCGGACGGCTACACCTTC. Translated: CASSYGSGSFSDGYTF.